This is a list of T cell receptor beta chains from one sample in a study of glioma-infiltrating T cells. MiXCR was run by TCRdb on the multiplex PCR reads, yielding one entry per CDR3 protein. The repertoire holds fewer than 110,000 distinct CDR3 sequences, with 25% to 35% as singletons. The sample taken for sequencing was glioma tissue, nonneoplastic brain tissue, or PBMCs (not recorded which). These receptors all come from a human donor with low-grade glioma or glioblastoma, undergoing nonglioma brain surgery, or in good health (not recorded which). The CDR3 runs from the conserved cysteine through the conserved F or W. Expanded clones get a size class; other rows say once, few or many, or leave the size out.

v_call: TRBV4-1; clone_size: NA; cdr3_aa: CASSQEFAGNYEQYF
v_call: TRBV24-1; clone_size: few; cdr3_aa: CATSGGSAYGYTF
v_call: TRBV20-1; clone_size: many; cdr3_aa: CSASSNRPGNTIYF
v_call: TRBV29-1; clone_size: NA; cdr3_aa: CSGRGQGFDQPQHF
v_call: TRBV20-1; clone_size: NA; cdr3_aa: CSAPSPAGDERYF
v_call: TRBV7-3; clone_size: many; cdr3_aa: CASSLATNQPQHF
v_call: TRBV7-6; clone_size: few; cdr3_aa: CASSPSDTLNIQYF
v_call: TRBV30; clone_size: NA; cdr3_aa: CASYMNTEAFF
v_call: TRBV15; clone_size: many; cdr3_aa: CATRRAEKLFF
v_call: TRBV12-3/TRBV12-4; clone_size: few; cdr3_aa: CASALGGQGQADTQYF
v_call: TRBV7-2; clone_size: many; cdr3_aa: CASSSRTGSTDTQYF
v_call: TRBV5-6; clone_size: NA; cdr3_aa: CASSSLGPTGNTIYF
v_call: TRBV6-2/TRBV6-3; clone_size: NA; cdr3_aa: CDSTASGYNEQLF
v_call: TRBV6-2/TRBV6-3; clone_size: many; cdr3_aa: CASSYSAGDREETQYF
v_call: TRBV7-2; clone_size: many; cdr3_aa: CASSPSGVNEKLFF
v_call: TRBV11-3; clone_size: few; cdr3_aa: CASSLVDDTQYF
v_call: TRBV20-1; clone_size: many; cdr3_aa: CSAGTGGGYTF
v_call: TRBV3-1; clone_size: few; cdr3_aa: CASGGGREGYTF
v_call: TRBV7-9; clone_size: few; cdr3_aa: CASSLVGHSGNTIYF
v_call: TRBV12-3/TRBV12-4; clone_size: NA; cdr3_aa: CASSPANSGNTIYF
v_call: TRBV6-1; clone_size: many; cdr3_aa: CASEFGQGTDTQYF
v_call: TRBV7-6; clone_size: many; cdr3_aa: CASSLVPGADTQYF
v_call: TRBV2; clone_size: NA; cdr3_aa: CASSEGEGFDAFF
v_call: TRBV12-3/TRBV12-4; clone_size: few; cdr3_aa: CASSIGTRTGELFF
v_call: TRBV3-1; clone_size: NA; cdr3_aa: CASRQTSGNTIYF
v_call: TRBV13; clone_size: NA; cdr3_aa: CASSLRASGPRFYNEQFF
v_call: TRBV18; clone_size: many; cdr3_aa: CASSDSSNTEAFF
v_call: TRBV11-2; clone_size: NA; cdr3_aa: CASSGTGGETQYF
v_call: TRBV7-9; clone_size: many; cdr3_aa: CASSLKGSDTQYF
v_call: TRBV27; clone_size: many; cdr3_aa: CASSLSYSYEQYF
v_call: TRBV28; clone_size: many; cdr3_aa: CASMKGRRTEAFF
v_call: TRBV18; clone_size: few; cdr3_aa: CASSPTNPQPYGYTF
v_call: TRBV20-1; clone_size: many; cdr3_aa: CSAWDSGVETQYF
v_call: TRBV29-1; clone_size: few; cdr3_aa: CSGTGLGETQYF
v_call: TRBV5-4; clone_size: NA; cdr3_aa: CASSSPSSSTYNF
v_call: TRBV12-3/TRBV12-4; clone_size: once; cdr3_aa: CAGSDWWNQPQHF
v_call: TRBV2; clone_size: many; cdr3_aa: CASSGGAQGNGYTF
v_call: TRBV4-3; clone_size: few; cdr3_aa: CASSLGSGGGGTDTQYF
v_call: TRBV5-1; clone_size: once; cdr3_aa: CASSLGETNQPQHF
v_call: TRBV7-9; clone_size: many; cdr3_aa: CASTSMDHVAFF
v_call: TRBV5-1; clone_size: many; cdr3_aa: CASSLDADGANVLTF